This T cell receptor beta chain is from a study of T-cell reconstitution after alpha-beta-depleted transplantation in children. J lost 2 bases, V lost 8 bases, and 16 bases had no gene match. Germline V gene sequence: CDR1 SGHTA, CDR2 FQGTGA. CDR3 length: 19 amino acids. It was with unique molecular identifiers that the TCRbeta library was prepared. One entry per CDR3 protein results from TCRdb running MiXCR on the PCR reads. The sample contains about 610,000 distinct CDR3 sequences, under 12% of which appear only once. Sequences were derived from PBMCs from the stem cell graft donor, sampled from the stem cell graft. The chain links TRBV7-3 to TRBJ2-5, with 14 bases lining up with TRBD2. This clonotype was obtained from a human donor who donated a stem cell graft to a child with acute myeloid leukemia. Here the CDR3 reads CASASRAGTSGSIQETQYF. DNA of the CDR3: TGTGCCAGCGCTTCCAGGGCCGGGACTAGCGGGAGTATTCAAGAGACCCAGTACTTC.